The 2 T cell receptor beta chains reported below all come from one sample, sequenced in a study of control samples from healthy donors and cancer patients. Produced via immunoSEQ multiplex PCR; TCRdb's table is partial and in-frame only. Of 150,000 to 180,000 clones listed, just under 95% are singletons. Sequencing was done on a sample of blood. All receptors derive from a man aged 35 to 55 in good health.

The gene calls are TRBV6-5 and TRBJ2-2, with a tentative D call TRBD2 (5 bases). The CDR3 covers 14 residues. Looked up from germline, CDR1 is MNHEY and CDR2 is SVGAGI. Trimming removed 2 bases at V and 6 bases at J, with 10 bases between. The CDR3 loop reads CASSYGPGSGELFF. The CDR3 DNA reads as TGTGCCAGCAGTTACGGTCCGGGGTCCGGGGAGCTGTTTTTT.

The J gene is TRBJ2-3, the V gene TRBV28, with D tentatively TRBD1 (5 bases). The CDR3 loop spans 16 amino acids. The V and J ends lost 5 bases and 2 bases respectively, with 17 bases between them. The germline V gene has CDR1 MDHEN and CDR2 SYDVKM. The CDR3 region has the DNA TGTGCCAGCAGTGGGGCTGGCCCCTTGGTCACAGATACGCAGTATTTT. As protein: CASSGAGPLVTDTQYF.